The rows below give T cell receptor beta chains drawn from one sample of a study of cytomegalovirus exposure and HLA in healthy donors. Only in-frame clones appear in the TCRdb table, and some are missing; sequencing was by immunoSEQ multiplex PCR. Among about 110,000 clones listed, about 76% were seen once. Material: PBMCs. The receptors were sampled from a man younger than 40 in good health and CMV-seropositive. The CDR3 runs from the conserved cysteine through the conserved F or W. D genes are given only for firm matches. A clone size is listed for some rows: how often the clone was seen (once, few, many), or a class if it is expanded.

J gene: TRBJ2-1; CDR3 length: 21; clone size: NA; V gene: TRBV2; D gene: TRBD2; CDR3 protein: CASKTPTTSGGASKFVNEQFF; CDR3 DNA: TGTGCCAGCAAAACACCGACTACTAGCGGGGGGGCGTCAAAGTTCGTTAATGAGCAGTTCTTC
J gene: TRBJ2-1; CDR3 length: 16; clone size: few; V gene: TRBV13; D gene: NA; CDR3 protein: CASSLGKRSSYNEQFF; CDR3 DNA: TGTGCCAGCAGCTTGGGTAAGCGTAGCTCCTACAATGAGCAGTTCTTC
J gene: TRBJ2-6; CDR3 length: 16; clone size: NA; V gene: TRBV4-3; D gene: NA; CDR3 protein: CASSPRTVSGANVLTF; CDR3 DNA: TGCGCCAGCAGCCCCAGGACAGTCTCTGGGGCCAACGTCCTGACTTTC
J gene: TRBJ1-2; CDR3 length: 14; clone size: NA; V gene: TRBV5-1; D gene: NA; CDR3 protein: CASSLTESNYGYTF; CDR3 DNA: TGCGCCAGCAGCTTGACTGAGTCTAACTATGGCTACACCTTC
J gene: TRBJ2-5; CDR3 length: 15; clone size: once; V gene: TRBV6-6; D gene: NA; CDR3 protein: CASSPSGLTPETQYF; CDR3 DNA: TGTGCCAGCAGTCCCTCCGGTCTGACACCTGAGACCCAGTACTTC
J gene: TRBJ2-2; CDR3 length: 13; clone size: once; V gene: TRBV6-4; D gene: NA; CDR3 protein: CASSSDYTGELFF; CDR3 DNA: TGTGCCAGCAGTTCCGACTACACCGGGGAGCTGTTTTTT
J gene: TRBJ1-6; CDR3 length: 15; clone size: NA; V gene: TRBV4-1; D gene: NA; CDR3 protein: CASSQDRMRNSPLHF; CDR3 DNA: TGCGCCAGCAGCCAAGATCGGATGAGGAATTCACCCCTCCACTTT
J gene: TRBJ2-7; CDR3 length: 11; clone size: NA; V gene: TRBV4-2; D gene: NA; CDR3 protein: CASSQDRVQYF; CDR3 DNA: TGTGCCAGCAGCCAAGATCGAGTGCAGTACTTC
J gene: TRBJ2-7; CDR3 length: 12; clone size: once; V gene: TRBV30; D gene: NA; CDR3 protein: CAWATGPYEQYF; CDR3 DNA: TGTGCCTGGGCGACAGGCCCCTACGAGCAGTACTTC
J gene: TRBJ1-2; CDR3 length: 12; clone size: few; V gene: TRBV5-3; D gene: NA; CDR3 protein: CARSFHSYGYPF; CDR3 DNA: TGTGCCAGAAGCTTTCACAGCTATGGCTACCCCTTC
J gene: TRBJ2-2; CDR3 length: 19; clone size: few; V gene: TRBV19; D gene: TRBD2; CDR3 protein: CASSQSAGLAGGSTGELFF; CDR3 DNA: TGTGCCAGTAGTCAGAGTGCGGGACTAGCGGGAGGGAGCACCGGGGAGCTGTTTTTT
J gene: TRBJ1-6; CDR3 length: 18; clone size: NA; V gene: TRBV5-1; D gene: TRBD1; CDR3 protein: CASSPGQGRVNYNSPLHF; CDR3 DNA: TGCGCCAGCAGCCCGGGACAGGGGCGAGTTAACTATAATTCACCCCTCCACTTT
J gene: TRBJ2-5; CDR3 length: 13; clone size: NA; V gene: TRBV28; D gene: TRBD1; CDR3 protein: CASSSQGGETQYF; CDR3 DNA: TGTGCCAGCAGCTCACAGGGGGGCGAGACCCAGTACTTC
J gene: TRBJ2-2; CDR3 length: 14; clone size: NA; V gene: TRBV6-5; D gene: NA; CDR3 protein: CASRRPGQTGELFF; CDR3 DNA: TGTGCCAGCAGACGCCCGGGACAAACCGGGGAGCTGTTTTTT
J gene: TRBJ2-6; CDR3 length: 18; clone size: once; V gene: TRBV19; D gene: NA; CDR3 protein: CASRPRQGAVSGANVLTF; CDR3 DNA: TGTGCCAGTAGACCCCGGCAGGGTGCTGTCTCTGGGGCCAACGTCCTGACTTTC
J gene: TRBJ2-1; CDR3 length: 16; clone size: NA; V gene: TRBV5-4; D gene: TRBD2; CDR3 protein: CASSLDNGGGYNEQFF; CDR3 DNA: TGTGCCAGCAGCCTGGATAACGGGGGGGGGTACAATGAGCAGTTCTTC
J gene: TRBJ1-1; CDR3 length: 14; clone size: NA; V gene: TRBV25-1; D gene: TRBD1; CDR3 protein: CASSHRGRNTEAFF; CDR3 DNA: TGTGCCAGCAGCCACAGGGGAAGGAACACTGAAGCTTTCTTT
J gene: TRBJ2-3; CDR3 length: 15; clone size: NA; V gene: TRBV7-2; D gene: NA; CDR3 protein: CASSLGSQGTDTQYF; CDR3 DNA: TGTGCCAGCAGCTTAGGTTCCCAGGGCACAGATACGCAGTATTTT
J gene: TRBJ2-5; CDR3 length: 12; clone size: NA; V gene: TRBV2; D gene: NA; CDR3 protein: CASSEARETQYF; CDR3 DNA: TGTGCCAGCAGTGAAGCGCGGGAGACCCAGTACTTC
J gene: TRBJ2-1; CDR3 length: 16; clone size: NA; V gene: TRBV11-2; D gene: TRBD1; CDR3 protein: CASSLGWTGGINEQFF; CDR3 DNA: TGTGCCAGCAGCTTAGGATGGACAGGGGGCATCAATGAGCAGTTCTTC
J gene: TRBJ2-6; CDR3 length: 16; clone size: NA; V gene: TRBV6-5; D gene: TRBD1; CDR3 protein: CASSYGTVSGANVLTF; CDR3 DNA: TGTGCCAGCAGTTACGGGACAGTCTCTGGGGCCAACGTCCTGACTTTC
J gene: TRBJ1-2; CDR3 length: 14; clone size: NA; V gene: TRBV4-3; D gene: NA; CDR3 protein: CASSQDHGVYGYPF; CDR3 DNA: TGCGCCAGCAGCCAAGATCACGGAGTCTATGGCTACCCCTTC
J gene: TRBJ1-5; CDR3 length: 14; clone size: NA; V gene: TRBV15; D gene: TRBD1; CDR3 protein: CATSRGTGVRPQHF; CDR3 DNA: TGTGCCACCAGCAGAGGGACAGGAGTCAGGCCCCAGCATTTT
J gene: TRBJ1-1; CDR3 length: 16; clone size: few; V gene: TRBV5-6; D gene: TRBD1; CDR3 protein: CASRRETGVVNTEAFF; CDR3 DNA: TGTGCCAGCAGGAGAGAGACAGGGGTAGTGAACACTGAAGCTTTCTTT
J gene: TRBJ1-1; CDR3 length: 13; clone size: many; V gene: TRBV4-1; D gene: TRBD1; CDR3 protein: CASSTGEHTEAFF; CDR3 DNA: TGCGCCAGCAGTACAGGGGAGCACACTGAAGCTTTCTTT
J gene: TRBJ1-3; CDR3 length: 16; clone size: NA; V gene: TRBV27; D gene: TRBD1; CDR3 protein: CASSAFRGLSGNTIYF; CDR3 DNA: TGTGCCAGCAGTGCCTTTAGGGGGCTCTCTGGAAACACCATATATTTT
J gene: TRBJ1-6; CDR3 length: 13; clone size: few; V gene: TRBV4-3; D gene: NA; CDR3 protein: CASSLGLDSPLHF; CDR3 DNA: TGCGCCAGCAGCCTGGGACTCGATTCACCCCTCCACTTT
J gene: TRBJ1-2; CDR3 length: 15; clone size: NA; V gene: TRBV6-5; D gene: NA; CDR3 protein: CASSYSRVGGAGYTF; CDR3 DNA: TGTGCCAGCAGTTACTCAAGGGTAGGAGGGGCTGGCTACACCTTC
J gene: TRBJ1-3; CDR3 length: 17; clone size: NA; V gene: TRBV28; D gene: TRBD1; CDR3 protein: CASSRLGRQGIGNTIYF; CDR3 DNA: TGTGCCAGCAGCCGTCTGGGTAGACAGGGAATTGGAAACACCATATATTTT
J gene: TRBJ1-1; CDR3 length: 13; clone size: NA; V gene: TRBV30; D gene: NA; CDR3 protein: CAKRTFMNTEAFF; CDR3 DNA: TGTGCTAAGAGAACCTTCATGAACACTGAAGCTTTCTTT
J gene: TRBJ1-4; CDR3 length: 15; clone size: few; V gene: TRBV19; D gene: NA; CDR3 protein: CASSIEGLLSGKLFF; CDR3 DNA: TGTGCCAGTAGTATAGAGGGACTCCTATCCGGAAAACTGTTTTTT
J gene: TRBJ1-6; CDR3 length: 14; clone size: few; V gene: TRBV6-5; D gene: NA; CDR3 protein: CASSYSAGKGTLHF; CDR3 DNA: TGTGCCAGCAGTTACTCTGCCGGGAAGGGAACCCTCCACTTT
J gene: TRBJ1-1; CDR3 length: 13; clone size: NA; V gene: TRBV18; D gene: NA; CDR3 protein: CASSPRWDLQAFF; CDR3 DNA: TGTGCCAGCTCACCACGATGGGACTTACAAGCTTTCTTT
J gene: TRBJ1-1; CDR3 length: 12; clone size: NA; V gene: TRBV19; D gene: NA; CDR3 protein: CASSGRSLEAFF; CDR3 DNA: TGTGCCAGTAGTGGTCGCAGTCTGGAAGCTTTCTTT
J gene: TRBJ2-7; CDR3 length: 13; clone size: NA; V gene: TRBV7-6; D gene: TRBD2; CDR3 protein: CASSGGVNHEQYF; CDR3 DNA: TGTGCCAGCTCCGGGGGGGTAAACCACGAGCAGTACTTC